The clone carrying this TCR beta chain was picked up many times. This entry belongs to a study of early T cells in non-severe SARS-CoV-2 infection. The length of the CDR3 is 12 residues. As part of library construction, unique molecular identifiers were attached to individual cDNA molecules. Using its own MiXCR run on the 5' RACE reads, TCRdb lists one record per CDR3 protein. Of approximately 65,000 distinct CDR3 sequences in the sample, 12% are singletons; the top ten hold 1.5% to 2%. The chain joins TRBV21-1 to TRBJ2-7; the table assigns TRBD2, which was not confirmed against the DNA. TRBV21-1 is a pseudogene locus. Sequenced input: whole blood. The TCR sequence derives from an adult who was a healthcare worker with PCR-confirmed SARS-CoV-2 infection or an uninfected control (not recorded which). The CDR3 coding sequence is TGTGCCAAGGAGGGACCTTTGGTCGAGCAGTACTTC. Translated: CAKEGPLVEQYF.